Presented here are 7 T cell receptor beta chains from one specimen sequenced in a study of metastatic and nonmetastatic thyroid tumors. Prior to thyroid surgery, none of the patients had received any treatment. TCRdb re-clonotyped the PCR reads via MiXCR. The sample consists of 25,000 to 35,000 clones, about a sixth of them appearing once. The sequencing sample was made of blood. These receptors came from a female donor with papillary thyroid cancer or a benign thyroid nodule (not recorded which). Some clones in this sample may be carry-over from other donors' samples.

This clone occurred a few times. At one boundary the junction diverges from the germline segment, which might be a read error. The V call is TRBV6-9, the J call TRBJ2-7, with D hard to call. The length of the CDR3 is 17 residues. CDR1 is MNHGY, CDR2 SVAAGI, per germline. Here the CDR3 DNA reads TGTGCCAGCAGTTATCCCACGAGAGGCAGCAGCTCCTACAAGCAGTACTTC. This codes for CASSYPTRGSSSYKQYF.

This clone was picked up a small number of times. An end of the junction differs from the germline gene, which may be a read error. The J gene is TRBJ2-7, the V gene TRBV6-1; perhaps D is TRBD1 or TRBD2 (5 bases each). This CDR3 is 14 amino acids long. Germline CDR1 MNHNS, CDR2 SASEGT. The DNA for the CDR3 is TGTTCCAGCAGTACTGTTGGGGACGCCTACGAGCAGTACTTC. This codes for CSSSTVGDAYEQYF.

By sample share, this clone is medium-sized (0.01 to 0.1%). The V call is TRBV6-1, the J call TRBJ2-1; 7 nucleotides line up with TRBD2. The V gene end was trimmed by 2 bases and the J gene end by 8 bases; junction bases not matched to a gene: 6. This CDR3 has 14 amino acids. Germline V CDR1 and CDR2: MNHNS, SASEGT. The CDR3 DNA is TGTGCCAGCAGTGAAATTGGCGGGAGCGATGAGCAGTTCTTC. Translation gives CASSEIGGSDEQFF.

This sequence joins TRBV5-1 and TRBJ1-2; weak D call: TRBD1 (5 bases). Trimming took 4 bases from V and 2 from J, leaving 12 bases between them. Germline lookup yields CDR1 SGHRS and CDR2 YFSETQ. CDR3 length: 14 amino acids. The CDR3 DNA reads as TGCGCCAGCAGCGGGGGGAACTCCAACTATGGCTACACCTTC. Its protein product is CASSGGNSNYGYTF.

The rearrangement joins TRBV5-4 to TRBJ2-7; 10 nucleotides line up with TRBD1. This CDR3 has 15 amino acids. The V gene end was trimmed by 3 bases and the J gene end by 4 bases; junction bases not matched to a gene: 7. Germline CDR1 SGHNT, CDR2 YYREEE (reference sequence). This chain's CDR3 is CASSSTGGGIYEQYF. The CDR3 coding sequence is TGTGCCAGCAGCTCGACAGGGGGCGGGATTTACGAGCAGTACTTC.

This clone occurred once. The CDR3 DNA is TGTGCCAGTAGTATGTCCGGGCAGTGTTGGTCTGCAGCTTTCTTT. Its translation: CASSMSGQCWSAAFF. This chain joins TRBV19 and TRBJ1-1, with no clear D. CDR1 and CDR2 from the germline V gene are LNHDA and SQIVND (reference sequence). V lost 3 bases to trimming and J lost 10 bases, with 21 bases between them. This CDR3 has 15 amino acids.

Within the sample, this clone is medium-sized. The chain links TRBV10-1 to TRBJ2-7; 9 bases map to TRBD1. The CDR3 covers 13 residues. The V and J ends lost 5 bases and 6 bases, in that order; junction bases with no gene match: 5. Germline V gene sequence: CDR1 WNHNN, CDR2 SYGVQD (reference sequence). CDR3 nucleotides: TGCGCCAGCAGTCGGGACAGGGAGTTCGAGCAGTACTTC. Its translation is CASSRDREFEQYF.